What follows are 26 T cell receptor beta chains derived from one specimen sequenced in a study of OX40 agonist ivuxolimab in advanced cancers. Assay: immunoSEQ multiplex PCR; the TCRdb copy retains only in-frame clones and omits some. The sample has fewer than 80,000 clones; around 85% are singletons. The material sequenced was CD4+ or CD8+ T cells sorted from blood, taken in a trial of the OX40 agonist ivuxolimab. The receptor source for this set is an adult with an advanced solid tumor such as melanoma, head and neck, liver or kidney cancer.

The CDR3 bases are TGTGCCACCGGGCTCGCAGGCTCTGGGGCCAACGTCCTGACTTTC. Its translation: CATGLAGSGANVLTF. V gene TRBV15 combines with J gene TRBJ2-6; D is uncertain. Germline CDR1 reads LNHNV; CDR2 reads YYDKDF (reference sequence). Trimming removed 8 bases at V and 0 bases at J, with 11 bases between. The CDR3 has 15 amino acids.

DNA of the CDR3: TGTGCCAGCAGCTCCGGGACAGTCAATCAGCCCCAGCATTTT. Residues: CASSSGTVNQPQHF. This chain joins TRBV6-1 and TRBJ1-5, with 7 bases lining up with TRBD1. V gave up 6 bases and J gave up 3 bases; unmatched junction bases: 5. The CDR3 covers 14 residues. Germline V CDR1 and CDR2: MNHNS, SASEGT.

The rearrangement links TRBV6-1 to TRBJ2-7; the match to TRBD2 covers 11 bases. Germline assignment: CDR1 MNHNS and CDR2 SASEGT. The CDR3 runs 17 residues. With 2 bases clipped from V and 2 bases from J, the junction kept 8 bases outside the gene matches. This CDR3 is CASSESWGTSGAYEQYF. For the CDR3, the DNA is TGTGCCAGCAGTGAAAGTTGGGGGACTAGCGGAGCCTACGAGCAGTACTTC.

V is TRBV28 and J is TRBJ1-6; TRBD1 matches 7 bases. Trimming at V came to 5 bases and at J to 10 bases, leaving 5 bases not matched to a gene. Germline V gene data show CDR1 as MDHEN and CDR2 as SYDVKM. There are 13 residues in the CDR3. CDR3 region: CASSDRVISPLHF. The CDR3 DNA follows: TGTGCCAGCAGTGACAGGGTGATCTCACCCCTCCACTTT. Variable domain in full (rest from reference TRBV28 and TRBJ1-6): DVKVTQSSRYLVKRTGEKVFLECVQDMDHENMFWYRQDPGLGLRLIYFSYDVKMKEKGDIPEGYSVSREKKERFSLILESASTNQTSMYLCASSDRVISPLHFGNGTRLTVT.

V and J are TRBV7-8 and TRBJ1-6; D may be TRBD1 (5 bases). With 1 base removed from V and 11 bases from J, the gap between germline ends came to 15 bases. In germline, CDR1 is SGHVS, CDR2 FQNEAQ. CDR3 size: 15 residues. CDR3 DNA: TGTGCCAGCAGCTTAGTCGACAGAGTTATTCCACCCCTCCACTTT. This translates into CASSLVDRVIPPLHF.

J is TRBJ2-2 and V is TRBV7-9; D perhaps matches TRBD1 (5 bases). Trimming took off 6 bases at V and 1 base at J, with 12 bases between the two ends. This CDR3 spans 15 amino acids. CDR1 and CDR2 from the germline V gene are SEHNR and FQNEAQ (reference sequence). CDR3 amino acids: CASRIRGRNTGELFF. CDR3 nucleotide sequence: TGTGCCAGCAGAATAAGGGGAAGGAACACCGGGGAGCTGTTTTTT.

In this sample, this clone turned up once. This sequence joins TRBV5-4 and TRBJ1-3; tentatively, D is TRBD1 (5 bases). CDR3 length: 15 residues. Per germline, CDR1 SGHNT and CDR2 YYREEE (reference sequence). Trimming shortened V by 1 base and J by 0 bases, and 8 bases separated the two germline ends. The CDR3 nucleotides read TGTGCCAGCAGCTTGCAGGGAAGCTCTGGAAACACCATATATTTT. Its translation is CASSLQGSSGNTIYF.

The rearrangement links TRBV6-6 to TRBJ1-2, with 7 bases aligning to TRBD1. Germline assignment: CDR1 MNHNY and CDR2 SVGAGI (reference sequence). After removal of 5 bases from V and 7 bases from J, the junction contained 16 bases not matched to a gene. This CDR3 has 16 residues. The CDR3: CASSKNRDSGSGGYTF. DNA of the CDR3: TGTGCCAGCAGTAAGAACCGGGACAGTGGGTCGGGTGGCTACACCTTC.

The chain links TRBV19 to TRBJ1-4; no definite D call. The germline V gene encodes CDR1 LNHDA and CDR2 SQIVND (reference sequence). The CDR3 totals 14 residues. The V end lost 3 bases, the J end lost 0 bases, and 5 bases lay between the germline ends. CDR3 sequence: CASSITATNEKLFF. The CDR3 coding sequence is TGTGCCAGTAGTATCACTGCAACTAATGAAAAACTGTTTTTT.

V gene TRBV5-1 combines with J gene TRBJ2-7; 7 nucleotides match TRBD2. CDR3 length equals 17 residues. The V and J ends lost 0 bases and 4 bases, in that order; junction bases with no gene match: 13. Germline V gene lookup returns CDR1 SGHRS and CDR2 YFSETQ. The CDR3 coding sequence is TGCGCCAGCAGCTTGGCGTCAAAGGGGCGGGGGTCGTACGAGCAGTACTTC. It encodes CASSLASKGRGSYEQYF.

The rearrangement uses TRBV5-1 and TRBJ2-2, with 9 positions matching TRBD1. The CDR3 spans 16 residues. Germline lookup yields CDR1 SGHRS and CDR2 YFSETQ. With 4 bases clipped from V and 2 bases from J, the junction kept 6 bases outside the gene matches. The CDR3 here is CASSGPDRGNTGELFF. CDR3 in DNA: TGCGCCAGCAGCGGTCCGGACAGGGGCAACACCGGGGAGCTGTTTTTT. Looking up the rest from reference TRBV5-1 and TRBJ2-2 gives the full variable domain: KAGVTQTPRYLIKTRGQQVTLSCSPISGHRSVSWYQQTPGQGLQFLFEYFSETQRNKGNFPGRFSGRQFSNSRSEMNVSTLELGDSALYLCASSGPDRGNTGELFFGEGSRLTVL.

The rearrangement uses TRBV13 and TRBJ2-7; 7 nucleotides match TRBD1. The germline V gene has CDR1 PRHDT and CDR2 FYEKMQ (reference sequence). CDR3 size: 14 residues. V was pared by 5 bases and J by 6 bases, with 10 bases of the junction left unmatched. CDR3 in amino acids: CASSLNRGKTEQYF. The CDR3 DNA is TGTGCCAGCAGCCTTAACAGGGGAAAAACCGAGCAGTACTTC.

The CDR3 DNA is TGTGCCAGTAGTCCCGGGAGGGGCAACACTGAAGCTTTCTTT. Translation: CASSPGRGNTEAFF. This chain joins TRBV19 and TRBJ1-1; D possibly corresponds to TRBD1 (5 bases). CDR1 and CDR2 from the germline V gene are LNHDA and SQIVND (reference sequence). This CDR3 contains 14 residues. Between the trimmed V and J ends, which lost 5 bases and 2 bases, there was a span of 12 bases.

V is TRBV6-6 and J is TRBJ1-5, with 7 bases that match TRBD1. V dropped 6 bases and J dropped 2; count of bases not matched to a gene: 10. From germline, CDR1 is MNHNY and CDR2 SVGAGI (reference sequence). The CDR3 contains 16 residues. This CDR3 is CASSQRITGGNQPQHF. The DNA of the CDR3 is TGTGCCAGCAGCCAACGAATCACAGGGGGCAATCAGCCCCAGCATTTT.

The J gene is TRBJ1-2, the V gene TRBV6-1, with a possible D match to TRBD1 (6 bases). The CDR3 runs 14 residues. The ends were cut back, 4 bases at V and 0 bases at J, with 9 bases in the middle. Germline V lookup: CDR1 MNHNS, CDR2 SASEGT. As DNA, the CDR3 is TGTGCCAGCAGTGTGGGGGGCGCTAACTATGGCTACACCTTC. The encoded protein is CASSVGGANYGYTF.

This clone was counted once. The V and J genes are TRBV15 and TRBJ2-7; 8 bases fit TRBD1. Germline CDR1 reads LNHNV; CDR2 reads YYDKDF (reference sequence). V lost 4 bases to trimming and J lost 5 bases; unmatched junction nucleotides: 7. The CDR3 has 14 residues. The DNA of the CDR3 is TGTGCCACCAGCAAGGACAGGGTAATGAACGAGCAGTACTTC. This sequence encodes CATSKDRVMNEQYF. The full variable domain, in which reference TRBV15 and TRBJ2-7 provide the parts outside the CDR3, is DAMVIQNPRYQVTQFGKPVTLSCSQTLNHNVMYWYQQKSSQAPKLLFHYYDKDFNNEADTPDNFQSRRPNTSFCFLDIRSPGLGDTAMYLCATSKDRVMNEQYFGPGTRLTVT.

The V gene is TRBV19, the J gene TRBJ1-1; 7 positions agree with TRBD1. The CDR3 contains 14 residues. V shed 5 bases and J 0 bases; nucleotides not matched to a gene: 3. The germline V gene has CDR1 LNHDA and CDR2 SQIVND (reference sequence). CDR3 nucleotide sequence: TGTGCCAGTAGTTTCAGGGGGGTGAACACTGAAGCTTTCTTT. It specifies CASSFRGVNTEAFF.

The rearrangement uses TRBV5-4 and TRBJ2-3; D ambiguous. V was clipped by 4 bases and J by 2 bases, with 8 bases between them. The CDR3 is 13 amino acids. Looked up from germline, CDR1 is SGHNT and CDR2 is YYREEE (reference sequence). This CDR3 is CASSPFATDTQYF. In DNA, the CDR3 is TGTGCCAGCAGCCCCTTCGCCACAGATACGCAGTATTTT.

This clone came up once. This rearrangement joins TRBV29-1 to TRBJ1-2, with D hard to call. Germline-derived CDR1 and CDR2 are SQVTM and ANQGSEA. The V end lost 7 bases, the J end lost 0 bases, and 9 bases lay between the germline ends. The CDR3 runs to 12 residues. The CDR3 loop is CSGISSNYGYTF. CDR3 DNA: TGCAGCGGGATCAGTTCTAACTATGGCTACACCTTC.

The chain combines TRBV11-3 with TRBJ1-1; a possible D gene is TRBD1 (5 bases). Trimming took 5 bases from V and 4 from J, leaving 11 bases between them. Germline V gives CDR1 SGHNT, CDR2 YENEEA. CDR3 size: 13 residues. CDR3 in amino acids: CASSPRQFTEAFF. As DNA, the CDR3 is TGTGCCAGCAGCCCTAGACAGTTCACTGAAGCTTTCTTT. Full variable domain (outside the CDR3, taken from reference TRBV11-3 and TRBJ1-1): EAGVVQSPRYKIIEKKQPVAFWCNPISGHNTLYWYLQNLGQGPELLIRYENEEAVDDSQLPKDRFSAERLKGVDSTLKIQPAELGDSAVYLCASSPRQFTEAFFGQGTRLTVV.

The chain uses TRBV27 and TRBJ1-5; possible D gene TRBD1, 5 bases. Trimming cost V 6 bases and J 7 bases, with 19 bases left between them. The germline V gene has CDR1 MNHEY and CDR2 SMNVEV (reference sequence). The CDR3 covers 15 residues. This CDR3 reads CASRSDGEGNQPQHF. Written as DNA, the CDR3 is TGTGCCAGCAGATCCGACGGAGAGGGGAACCAGCCCCAGCATTTT.

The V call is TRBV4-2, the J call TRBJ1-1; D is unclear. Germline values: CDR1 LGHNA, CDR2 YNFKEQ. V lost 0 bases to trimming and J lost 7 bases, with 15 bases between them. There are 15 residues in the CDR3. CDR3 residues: CASSQEVEGGREAFF. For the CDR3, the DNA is TGTGCCAGCAGCCAAGAGGTGGAAGGAGGACGTGAAGCTTTCTTT.

The CDR3 sequence: CASSERYGIANGYTF. CDR3 nucleotide sequence: TGTGCCAGCAGTGAAAGGTACGGGATTGCTAATGGCTACACCTTC. V and J are TRBV6-1 and TRBJ1-2; D not certain. The CDR3 is made up of 15 amino acids. V was shortened by 2 bases and J by 6 bases, with 16 bases between the two germline ends. The germline CDR1 and CDR2 sequences are MNHNS and SASEGT.

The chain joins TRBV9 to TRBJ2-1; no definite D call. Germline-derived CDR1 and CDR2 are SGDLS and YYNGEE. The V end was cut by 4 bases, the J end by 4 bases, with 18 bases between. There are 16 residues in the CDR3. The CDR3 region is CASSPPTASSYNEQFF. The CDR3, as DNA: TGTGCCAGCAGCCCTCCGACGGCGTCGTCATACAATGAGCAGTTCTTC.

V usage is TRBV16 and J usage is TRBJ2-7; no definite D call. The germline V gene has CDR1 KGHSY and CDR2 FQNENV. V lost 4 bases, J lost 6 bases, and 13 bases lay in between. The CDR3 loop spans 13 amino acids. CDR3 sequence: CASSLSGSTEQYF. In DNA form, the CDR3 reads TGTGCCAGCAGCCTTTCCGGGTCTACCGAGCAGTACTTC.

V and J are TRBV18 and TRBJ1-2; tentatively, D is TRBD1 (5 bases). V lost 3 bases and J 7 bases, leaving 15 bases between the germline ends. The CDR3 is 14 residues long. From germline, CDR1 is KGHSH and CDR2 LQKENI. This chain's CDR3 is CASSPGQGEGGYTF. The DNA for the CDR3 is TGTGCCAGCTCACCTGGACAAGGGGAGGGTGGCTACACCTTC.